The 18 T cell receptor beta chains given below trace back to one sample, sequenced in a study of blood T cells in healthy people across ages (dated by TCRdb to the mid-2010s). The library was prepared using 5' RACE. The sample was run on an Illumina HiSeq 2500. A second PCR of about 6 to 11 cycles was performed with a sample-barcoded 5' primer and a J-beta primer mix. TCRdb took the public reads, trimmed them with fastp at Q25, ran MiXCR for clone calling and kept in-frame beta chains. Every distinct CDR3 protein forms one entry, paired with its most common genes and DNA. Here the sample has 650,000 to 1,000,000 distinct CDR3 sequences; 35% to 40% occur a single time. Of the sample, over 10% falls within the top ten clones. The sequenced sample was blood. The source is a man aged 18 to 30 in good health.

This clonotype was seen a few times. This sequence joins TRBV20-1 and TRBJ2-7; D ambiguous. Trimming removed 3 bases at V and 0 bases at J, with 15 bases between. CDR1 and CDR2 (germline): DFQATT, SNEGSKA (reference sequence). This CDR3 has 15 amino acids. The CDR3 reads CSASPTEQSSYEQYF. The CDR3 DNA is TGCAGTGCTAGTCCCACCGAGCAGAGCTCCTACGAGCAGTACTTC.

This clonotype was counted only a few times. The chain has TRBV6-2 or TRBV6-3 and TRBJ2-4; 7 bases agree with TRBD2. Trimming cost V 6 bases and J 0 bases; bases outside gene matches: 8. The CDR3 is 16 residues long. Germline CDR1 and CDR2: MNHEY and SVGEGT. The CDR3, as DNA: TGTGCCAGCAGGACTCTGGGGGGGATAGCCAAAAACATTCAGTACTTC. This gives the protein CASRTLGGIAKNIQYF.

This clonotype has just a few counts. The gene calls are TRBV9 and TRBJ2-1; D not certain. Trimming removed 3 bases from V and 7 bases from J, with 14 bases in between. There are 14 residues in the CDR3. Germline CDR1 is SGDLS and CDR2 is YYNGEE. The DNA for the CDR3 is TGTGCCAGCAGCGCAAGCGACGATACGAATGAGCAGTTCTTC. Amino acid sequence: CASSASDDTNEQFF.

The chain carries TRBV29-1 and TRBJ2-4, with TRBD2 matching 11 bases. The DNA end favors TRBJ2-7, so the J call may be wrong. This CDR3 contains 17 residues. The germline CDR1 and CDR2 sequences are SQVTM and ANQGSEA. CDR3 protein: CSVEDEIAGGPQYEQYF. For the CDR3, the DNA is TGCAGCGTTGAAGATGAGATAGCGGGAGGGCCACAGTACGAGCAGTACTTC.

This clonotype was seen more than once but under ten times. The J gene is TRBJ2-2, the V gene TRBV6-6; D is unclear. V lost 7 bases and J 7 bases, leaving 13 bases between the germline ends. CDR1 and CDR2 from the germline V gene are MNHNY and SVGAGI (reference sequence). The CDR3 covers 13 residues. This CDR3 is CASTRVGYGELFF. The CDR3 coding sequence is TGTGCCAGCACCCGGGTCGGGTACGGGGAGCTGTTTTTT.

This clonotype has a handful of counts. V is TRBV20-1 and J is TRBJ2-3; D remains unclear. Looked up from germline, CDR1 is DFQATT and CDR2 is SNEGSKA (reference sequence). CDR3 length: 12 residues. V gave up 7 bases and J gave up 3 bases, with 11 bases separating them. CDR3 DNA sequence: TGCAGTGTAAAAGAGGCAACAGATACGCAGTATTTT. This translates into CSVKEATDTQYF.

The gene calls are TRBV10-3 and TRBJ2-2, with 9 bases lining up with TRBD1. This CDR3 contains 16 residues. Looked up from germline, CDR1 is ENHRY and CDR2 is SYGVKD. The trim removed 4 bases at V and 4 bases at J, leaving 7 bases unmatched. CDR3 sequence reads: CAISGGQGPTTGELFF. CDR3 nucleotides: TGTGCCATCAGTGGGGGACAGGGCCCGACCACCGGGGAGCTGTTTTTT.

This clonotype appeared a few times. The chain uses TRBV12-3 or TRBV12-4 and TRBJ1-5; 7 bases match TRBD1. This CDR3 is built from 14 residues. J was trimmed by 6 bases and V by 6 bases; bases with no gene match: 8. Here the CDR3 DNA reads TGTGCCAGCAGCCGACAGGGACTAAGTCAGCCCCAGCATTTT. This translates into CASSRQGLSQPQHF.

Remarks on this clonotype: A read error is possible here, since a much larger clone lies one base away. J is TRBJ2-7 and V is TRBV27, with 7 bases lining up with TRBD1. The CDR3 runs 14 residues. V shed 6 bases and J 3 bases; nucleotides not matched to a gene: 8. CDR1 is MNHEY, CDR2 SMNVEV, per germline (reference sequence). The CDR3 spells CASRSGQALYEQYF. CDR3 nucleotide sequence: TGTGCCAGCAGATCAGGACAGGCCCTCTACGAGCAGTACTTC.

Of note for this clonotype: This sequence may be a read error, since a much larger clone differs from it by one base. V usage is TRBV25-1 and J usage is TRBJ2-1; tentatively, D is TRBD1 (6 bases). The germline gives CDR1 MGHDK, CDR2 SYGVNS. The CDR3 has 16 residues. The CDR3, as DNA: TGTGCCAGCAGTGTGGCAGGGGCCAGCTCCTACAATGAGCAGTTATTC. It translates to CASSVAGASSYNEQLF. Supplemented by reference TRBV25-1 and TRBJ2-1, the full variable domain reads EADIYQTPRYLVIGTGKKITLECSQTMGHDKMYWYQQDPGMELHLIHYSYGVNSTEKGDLSSESTVSRIRTEHFPLTLESARPSHTSQYLCASSVAGASSYNEQLFGPGTRLTVL.

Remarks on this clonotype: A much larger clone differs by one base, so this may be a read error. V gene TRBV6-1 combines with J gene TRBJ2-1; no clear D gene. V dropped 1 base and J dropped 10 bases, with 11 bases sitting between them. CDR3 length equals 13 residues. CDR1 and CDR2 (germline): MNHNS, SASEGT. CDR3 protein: CASSEGEQFEQFF. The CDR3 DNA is TGTGCCAGCAGTGAAGGAGAACAGTTCGAGCAGTTCTTC.

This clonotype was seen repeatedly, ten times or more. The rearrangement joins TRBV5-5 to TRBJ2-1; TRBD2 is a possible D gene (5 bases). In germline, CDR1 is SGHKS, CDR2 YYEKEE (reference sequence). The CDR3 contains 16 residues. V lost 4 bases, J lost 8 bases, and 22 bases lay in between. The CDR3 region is CASSPAPSIVLHEQFF. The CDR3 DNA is TGTGCCAGCAGCCCGGCGCCTAGCATAGTTCTCCATGAGCAGTTCTTC.

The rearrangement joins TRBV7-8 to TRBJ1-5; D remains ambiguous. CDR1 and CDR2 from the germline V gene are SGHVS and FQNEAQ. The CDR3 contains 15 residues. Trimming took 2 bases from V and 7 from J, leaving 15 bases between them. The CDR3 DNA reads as TGTGCCAGCAGCTTATCGCCTGGGGTCAGCCAGCCCCAGCATTTT. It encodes CASSLSPGVSQPQHF.

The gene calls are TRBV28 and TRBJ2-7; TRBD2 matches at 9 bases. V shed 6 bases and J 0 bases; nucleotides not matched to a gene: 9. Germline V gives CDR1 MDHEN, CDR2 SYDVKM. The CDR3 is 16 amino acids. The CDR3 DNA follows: TGTGCCAGCAGCGACTCCCCTAGCGGGGTCTCCTACGAGCAGTACTTC. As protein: CASSDSPSGVSYEQYF.

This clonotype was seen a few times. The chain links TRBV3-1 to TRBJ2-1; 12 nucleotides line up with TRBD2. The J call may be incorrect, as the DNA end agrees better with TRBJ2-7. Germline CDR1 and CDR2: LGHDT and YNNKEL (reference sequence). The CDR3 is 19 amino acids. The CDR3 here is CASSPSSGGALRSYNEQYF. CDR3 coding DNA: TGTGCCAGCAGCCCATCTAGCGGGGGGGCCTTACGCTCCTACAATGAGCAGTACTTC.

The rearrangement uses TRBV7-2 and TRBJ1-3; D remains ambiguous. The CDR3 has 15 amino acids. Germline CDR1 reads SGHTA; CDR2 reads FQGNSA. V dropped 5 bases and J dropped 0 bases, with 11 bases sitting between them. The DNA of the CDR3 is TGTGCCAGCAGCCCAGCCCAACTCTCTGGAAACACCATATATTTT. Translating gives CASSPAQLSGNTIYF.

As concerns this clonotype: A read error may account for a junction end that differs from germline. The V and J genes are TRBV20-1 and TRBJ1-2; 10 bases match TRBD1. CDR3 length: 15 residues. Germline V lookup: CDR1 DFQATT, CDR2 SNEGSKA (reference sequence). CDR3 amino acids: CSARAGGQGHYGYIF. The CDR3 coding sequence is TGCAGTGCTAGAGCGGGGGGACAGGGGCACTATGGCTACATCTTC.

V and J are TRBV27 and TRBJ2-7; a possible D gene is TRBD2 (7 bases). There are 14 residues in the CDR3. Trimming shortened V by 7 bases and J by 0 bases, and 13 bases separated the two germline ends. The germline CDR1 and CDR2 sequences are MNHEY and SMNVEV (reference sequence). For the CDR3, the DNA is TGTGCCAGCAAGCCTGCGGGGGCCTCCTACGAGCAGTACTTC. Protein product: CASKPAGASYEQYF.